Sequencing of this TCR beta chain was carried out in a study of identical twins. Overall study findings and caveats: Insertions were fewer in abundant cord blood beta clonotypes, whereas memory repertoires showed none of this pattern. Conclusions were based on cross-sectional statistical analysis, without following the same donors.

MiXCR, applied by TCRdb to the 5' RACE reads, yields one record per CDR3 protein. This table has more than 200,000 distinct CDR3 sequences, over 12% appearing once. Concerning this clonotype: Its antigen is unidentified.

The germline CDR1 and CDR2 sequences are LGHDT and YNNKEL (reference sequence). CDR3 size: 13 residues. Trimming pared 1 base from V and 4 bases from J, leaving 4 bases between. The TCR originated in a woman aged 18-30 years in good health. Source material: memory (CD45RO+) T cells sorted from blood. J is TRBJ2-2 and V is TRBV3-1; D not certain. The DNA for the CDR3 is TGTGCCAGCAGCCAAGGACCCACCGGGGAGCTGTTTTTT. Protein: CASSQGPTGELFF.